Only a few counts were recorded for the clone carrying this T cell receptor (beta chain). The data were taken from a study of patients and donors after allogeneic stem cell transplantation. The CDR3 totals 14 residues. The V end lost 5 bases, the J end lost 0 bases, and 11 bases lay between the germline ends. One entry per CDR3 protein, called by TCRdb with MiXCR from the RT-PCR reads. This table has approximately 170,000 distinct CDR3 sequences, approximately 24% appearing once. This sequence originates from a human donor who was either an allogeneic HSCT recipient or a stem cell or donor lymphocyte infusion donor (not recorded which). It is not recorded whose cells these are; they may come from a transplant donor. This rearrangement joins TRBV12-3 or TRBV12-4 to TRBJ2-7; TRBD2 might be the D (6 bases). Input material: blood, either unsorted or a sorted T cell fraction (not recorded which). CDR3 nucleotides: TGTGCCAGCAGTCCCTCCGGGAGCTCCTACGAGCAGTACTTC. It is translated as CASSPSGSSYEQYF.